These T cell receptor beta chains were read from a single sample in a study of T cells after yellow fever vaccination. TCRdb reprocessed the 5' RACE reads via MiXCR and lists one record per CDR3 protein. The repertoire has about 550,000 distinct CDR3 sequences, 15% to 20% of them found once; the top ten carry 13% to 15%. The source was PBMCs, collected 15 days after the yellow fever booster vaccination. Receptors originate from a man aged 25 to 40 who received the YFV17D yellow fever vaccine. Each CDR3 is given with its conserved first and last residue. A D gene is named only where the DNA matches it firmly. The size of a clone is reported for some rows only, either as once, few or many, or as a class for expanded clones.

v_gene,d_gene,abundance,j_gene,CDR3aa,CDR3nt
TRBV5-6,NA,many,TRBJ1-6,CASSLTKGRSSFSNSPLHF,TGTGCCAGCAGCTTGACCAAGGGACGGTCTTCTTTTTCCAATTCACCCCTCCACTTT
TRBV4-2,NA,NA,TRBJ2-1,CASSPQDDNEQFF,TGTGCCAGCAGCCCCCAGGACGACAATGAGCAGTTCTTC
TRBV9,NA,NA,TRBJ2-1,CASSAPGTGYNEQFF,TGTGCCAGCAGCGCCCCAGGGACTGGCTACAATGAGCAGTTCTTC
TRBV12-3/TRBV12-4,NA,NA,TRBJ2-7,CASSLDPGTVYEQYF,TGTGCCAGCAGTTTAGATCCAGGGACCGTCTACGAGCAGTACTTC
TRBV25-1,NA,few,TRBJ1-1,CASSTGLWTEAFF,TGTGCCAGCAGCACAGGGTTGTGGACTGAAGCTTTCTTT
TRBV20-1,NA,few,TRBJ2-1,CSARDSQRAYNEQFF,TGCAGTGCTAGAGATTCCCAGCGGGCATACAATGAGCAGTTCTTC
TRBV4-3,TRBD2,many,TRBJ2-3,CASSQGASGRRPDTQYF,TGCGCCAGCAGCCAAGGGGCTAGCGGGAGAAGGCCAGATACGCAGTATTTT
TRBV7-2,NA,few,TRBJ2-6,CASSLRPSSGANVLTF,TGTGCCAGCAGCCTACGGCCAAGCTCTGGGGCCAACGTCCTGACTTTC
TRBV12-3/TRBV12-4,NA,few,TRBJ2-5,CASSFGDRIETQYF,TGTGCCAGCAGTTTCGGGGACCGTATTGAGACCCAGTACTTC
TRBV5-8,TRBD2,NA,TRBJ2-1,CASNSGGGSYNEQFF,TGTGCCAGCAACTCGGGAGGGGGCTCCTACAATGAGCAGTTCTTC
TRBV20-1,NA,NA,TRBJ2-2,CSAPISGNTGELFF,TGCAGTGCGCCCATCAGTGGGAACACCGGGGAGCTGTTTTTT
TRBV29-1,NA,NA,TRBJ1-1,CIGRRGNTEAFF,TGCATCGGTCGAAGAGGGAACACTGAAGCTTTCTTT
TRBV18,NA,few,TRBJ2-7,CASSISRDLRYEQYF,TGTGCCAGCTCAATCTCTAGGGATCTAAGATACGAGCAGTACTTC
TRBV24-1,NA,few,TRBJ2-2,CATSDPSSESGELFF,TGTGCCACCAGTGATCCCAGCTCGGAGAGCGGGGAGCTGTTTTTT
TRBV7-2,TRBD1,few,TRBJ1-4,CASSPGQGEGKLFF,TGTGCCAGCAGCCCGGGACAGGGGGAAGGAAAACTGTTTTTT